The clone carrying this T cell receptor beta chain turned up a few times. Its target is not known. This entry belongs to a study of CD8 T cells in ankylosing spondylitis. Study results and caveats: Ankylosing spondylitis blood seemed to carry a telltale TCR beta motif made of under 10 highly homologous variants.

TCRdb recomputed calls from the 5' RACE reads with MiXCR, one row per CDR3 protein. The table records more than 650,000 distinct CDR3 sequences, approximately 10% of them present only once. The CDR3 is 14 residues long. Losses at the gene ends were 5 bases for V and 9 bases for J; bases not matched to a gene: 11. From germline, CDR1 is SEHNR and CDR2 FQNEAQ (reference sequence). The V and J genes are TRBV7-9 and TRBJ1-1; 8 bases line up with TRBD1. The sample taken for sequencing was blood, either unsorted or a sorted T cell fraction (not recorded which). The source is a male donor with ankylosing spondylitis. The CDR3 is CASSLKGTGGKAFF. The CDR3 DNA reads TGTGCCAGCAGCCTAAAAGGAACAGGGGGGAAAGCTTTCTTT.